The 6 T cell receptor beta chains reported below all come from one sample, sequenced in a study of T cell responses to AZD1222 COVID-19 vaccine. The assay was immunoSEQ multiplex PCR, and TCRdb's table has in-frame clones only and misses some. The table includes about 92,000 clones, approximately 91% detected once. The sequencing used peripheral blood, collected on day 0 of AZD1222 vaccination. The receptor set was obtained from an adult in good health.

The chain is built from TRBV28 and TRBJ1-1, with D possibly TRBD1 on 6 matching bases. V was trimmed by 3 bases and J by 0 bases, leaving 8 bases between them. This CDR3 region has 14 residues. Germline-derived CDR1 and CDR2 are MDHEN and SYDVKM. CDR3 amino acids: CASSFQGMNTEAFF. The CDR3 DNA is TGTGCCAGCAGTTTCCAGGGGATGAACACTGAAGCTTTCTTT.

The chain carries TRBV19 and TRBJ1-2; D is uncertain. Trimming cost V 7 bases and J 0 bases, with 9 bases left between them. Germline V gives CDR1 LNHDA, CDR2 SQIVND (reference sequence). The CDR3 has 13 amino acids. CDR3 bases: TGTGCCAGTACGAGTGCAGCTAACTATGGCTACACCTTC. It codes for CASTSAANYGYTF.

V gene TRBV5-5 combines with J gene TRBJ1-1; tentative D call: TRBD1 (6 bases). Germline-derived CDR1 and CDR2 are SGHKS and YYEKEE (reference sequence). With 3 bases removed from V and 4 bases from J, the gap between germline ends came to 13 bases. This CDR3 contains 14 residues. The CDR3: CASSSQQGLTEAFF. The CDR3 DNA reads TGTGCCAGCAGCTCCCAACAGGGACTCACTGAAGCTTTCTTT.

The gene calls are TRBV4-2 and TRBJ2-2, with 7 bases matching TRBD2. The CDR3 extends over 18 amino acids. After removal of 4 bases from V and 0 bases from J, the junction contained 11 bases not matched to a gene. CDR1 LGHNA and CDR2 YNFKEQ come from the germline V gene. The CDR3 loop is CASSPNPPSGANTGELFF. The CDR3 coding sequence is TGTGCCAGCAGCCCCAACCCACCTAGCGGAGCGAACACCGGGGAGCTGTTTTTT.

The V gene is TRBV19, the J gene TRBJ2-5; no clear D gene. Trimming cost V 7 bases and J 1 base, with 16 bases left between them. The CDR3 runs to 15 residues. CDR1 and CDR2 (germline): LNHDA, SQIVND (reference sequence). The CDR3 protein is CASTGSWGIQETQYF. The CDR3, as DNA: TGTGCCAGTACCGGGTCTTGGGGAATCCAAGAGACCCAGTACTTC.

A single count supports this clone. The chain couples TRBV7-2 to TRBJ2-5; 14 bases are shared with TRBD2. Trimming at V came to 5 bases and at J to 4 bases, leaving 6 bases not matched to a gene. Germline CDR1 SGHTA, CDR2 FQGNSA. The CDR3 extends over 16 amino acids. This chain's CDR3 is CASSPRLAGGRETQYF. The CDR3 nucleotides are TGTGCCAGCAGCCCTAGACTAGCGGGGGGGAGAGAGACCCAGTACTTC.